This TCR beta chain was sequenced during a study of response to subunit inactivated influenza vaccine (dated by TCRdb to 2016 to 2018). Concerning the study at large: Deep quantitative T cell receptor repertoire profiling was used in the study to track responses to a trivalent subunit inactivated influenza vaccine.

Libraries were made using RT-PCR. The sequencer listed for this sample is Illumina HiSeq 2500. TCRdb's own reprocessing of the public reads used fastp at Q25 and MiXCR and kept productive beta chains. Rows merge per CDR3 protein into single entries with the most common DNA and genes. In all, the sample holds about 240,000 distinct CDR3 sequences, and 10% to 15% of those were seen once. 7.8% of the sample is held by the ten biggest clonotypes. Inclusive of the bounding cysteine and phenylalanine, the CDR3 is 13 residues long. The read is trimmed to its CDR3 DNA, 39 bases read in frame from base 1. Cut back by 2 bases and 1 base, the V and J ends lie 6 bases apart. Reading the germline V gene gives CDR1 KGHSY and CDR2 FQNENV. Overall results and qualifications from the work: According to the authors, only a limited number of new T cells may be recruited by each seasonal influenza vaccination.

Worth noting for this clonotype: Its antigen is currently not known. The record has no base qualities; no much larger clone is one base away.

The source of this sequence is a man aged 50 to 59 who received an inactivated influenza vaccine. Donor details come from another sample of the same person, matched by shared clones. The receptor chain draws on TRBV16 and TRBJ2-7; the D segment cannot be called with confidence. The source was non-naive T cells sorted from PBMCs, collected approximately 15 days before vaccination. The sample's cell subset or site label is to be understood as: memory T cell fraction. The DNA is TGTGCCAGCAGCCAACTGCAGTCCTACGAGCAGTACTTC. Its product reads: CASSQLQSYEQYF.